A selection of T cell receptor beta chains follows, all from one sample in a study of cytomegalovirus exposure and HLA in healthy donors. Assay used: immunoSEQ multiplex PCR; TCRdb lists only in-frame clones, some missing. Of 90,000 to 110,000 clones listed, 77% are singletons. Sequencing was done on a sample of PBMCs. These receptors originate from a woman aged 35 to 49 in good health and CMV-seropositive. Each CDR3 is given with its conserved first and last residue. D genes are given only for firm matches. A clone size is listed for some rows: how often the clone was seen (once, few, many), or a class if it is expanded.

j_gene	abundance	d_gene	v_gene	CDR3aa	CDR3nt
TRBJ2-7	-	-	TRBV29-1	CSVDSIGSEQYF	TGCAGCGTTGATAGCATCGGCTCCGAGCAGTACTTC
TRBJ1-1	-	-	TRBV5-5	CASSYQGQGGTEAFF	TGTGCCAGCAGCTACCAGGGGCAGGGCGGCACTGAAGCTTTCTTT
TRBJ2-7	-	TRBD1	TRBV27	CASSLQASGGAFDEQYF	TGTGCCAGCAGTCTCCAAGCTTCAGGGGGCGCATTCGACGAGCAGTACTTC
TRBJ2-1	once	TRBD2	TRBV27	CASQPGGRAHNEQFF	TGTGCCAGCCAACCTGGCGGGAGGGCCCACAATGAGCAGTTCTTC
TRBJ2-3	-	-	TRBV27	CASSPLRETDTQYF	TGTGCCAGCAGTCCGCTACGTGAGACAGATACGCAGTATTTT
TRBJ1-1	few	-	TRBV7-9	CASSLYLNTEAFF	TGTGCCAGCAGCTTGTATCTGAACACTGAAGCTTTCTTT
TRBJ2-2	-	-	TRBV5-1	CASSLAGIGELFF	TGCGCCAGCAGCTTGGCAGGGATCGGGGAGCTGTTTTTT
TRBJ2-3	once	TRBD2	TRBV11-2	CASSTLAGSTDTQYF	TGTGCCAGCAGCACCCTAGCGGGATCAACAGATACGCAGTATTTT
TRBJ2-2	-	TRBD1	TRBV11-3	CASSFLSRGRTGELFF	TGTGCCAGCAGCTTTCTCTCCAGGGGGCGAACCGGGGAGCTGTTTTTT
TRBJ2-2	-	TRBD1	TRBV28	CASSLLALKRGPNTGELFF	TGTGCCAGTAGCCTTCTGGCGCTAAAGAGGGGGCCGAACACCGGGGAGCTGTTTTTT
TRBJ1-2	few	TRBD1	TRBV7-2	CASSIRGQGEHGYTF	TGTGCCAGCAGCATCCGGGGACAGGGAGAGCATGGCTACACCTTC
TRBJ1-2	few	-	TRBV5-4	CASSLVSSAYGYTF	TGTGCCAGCAGCTTGGTTTCGTCTGCGTATGGCTACACCTTC
TRBJ2-7	-	TRBD2	TRBV13	CASGRALGSRGHEQYF	TGTGCCAGCGGGAGGGCACTGGGGTCTAGGGGCCACGAGCAGTACTTC
TRBJ2-5	once	TRBD1	TRBV4-2	CASSPGQAETQYF	TGTGCCAGCAGCCCGGGACAGGCAGAGACCCAGTACTTC
TRBJ2-5	once	-	TRBV27	CASSSPGLKETQYF	TGTGCCAGCAGTTCTCCGGGACTCAAAGAGACCCAGTACTTC
TRBJ1-1	-	TRBD1	TRBV27	CASSRRDRGRKNTEAFF	TGTGCCAGCAGTCGCCGGGACAGGGGGCGCAAGAACACTGAAGCTTTCTTT
TRBJ1-1	-	-	TRBV6-6	CASSPLGGTEAFF	TGTGCCAGCAGTCCCCTGGGGGGGACTGAAGCTTTCTTT
TRBJ1-1	-	-	TRBV28	CASSLSSTEAFF	TGTGCCAGCAGTTTATCGAGTACTGAAGCTTTCTTT
TRBJ1-1	-	-	TRBV5-4	CASRLGFGGGEAFF	TGTGCCAGCAGGTTGGGGTTCGGCGGGGGTGAAGCTTTCTTT
TRBJ2-2	-	-	TRBV7-9	CASPSQGVTSIFGELFF	TGTGCCAGCCCCTCCCAGGGTGTGACTAGTATCTTCGGGGAGCTGTTTTTT
TRBJ2-1	-	TRBD1	TRBV2	CASTPQGYEQFF	TGTGCCAGCACCCCACAGGGGTATGAGCAGTTCTTC
TRBJ1-6	-	-	TRBV9	CASSPGSVADYNSPLHF	TGTGCCAGCAGCCCTGGTTCAGTAGCTGATTATAATTCACCCCTCCACTTT
TRBJ1-2	few	-	TRBV7-9	CSSSLVARGRPRPNYGYTF	TGTTCCAGCAGCTTAGTTGCCAGGGGCCGGCCTCGTCCTAACTATGGCTACACCTTC
TRBJ1-1	-	-	TRBV28	CASRSSALNTEAFF	TGTGCCAGCAGGAGCAGCGCTTTGAACACTGAAGCTTTCTTT
TRBJ2-7	-	-	TRBV2	CASSDPQASYEQYF	TGTGCCAGCAGTGACCCGCAGGCCTCATACGAGCAGTACTTC
TRBJ2-7	-	-	TRBV18	CASQSMGGGTEQYF	TGTGCCAGCCAGTCGATGGGCGGGGGCACCGAGCAGTACTTC
TRBJ1-5	-	-	TRBV18	CASSPLRSNQPQHF	TGTGCCAGCTCACCACTGCGCAGCAATCAGCCCCAGCATTTT
TRBJ1-5	-	TRBD1	TRBV2	CASRAGTGAPNSNQPQHF	TGTGCCAGCAGAGCCGGGACAGGGGCCCCCAATAGCAATCAGCCCCAGCATTTT
TRBJ1-6	-	TRBD1	TRBV29-1	CSVGQGNSPLHF	TGCAGCGTGGGACAGGGAAATTCACCCCTCCACTTT
TRBJ2-5	few	TRBD2	TRBV19	CASRSSGSGQETQYF	TGTGCCAGTAGATCTAGCGGGAGTGGGCAAGAGACCCAGTACTTC